This entry concerns a single T cell receptor (beta chain). This entry belongs to a study of control samples from healthy donors and cancer patients. Clones were sequenced by immunoSEQ multiplex PCR, and TCRdb holds only the in-frame ones, with some missing. The profile shows 100,000 to 150,000 clones, approximately 92% of them singletons. CDR3 size: 15 residues. V was clipped by 6 bases and J by 4 bases, with 18 bases between them. Per the germline V gene, CDR1 is MNHEY and CDR2 is SMNVEV (reference sequence). The specimen was PBMCs. The sequence was obtained from a man older than 75 with head and neck cancer. The V and J genes are TRBV27 and TRBJ2-5; D possibly corresponds to TRBD1 (7 bases). The CDR3 reads CASRSGGTVRETQYF. The CDR3 DNA reads as TGTGCCAGCAGAAGTGGCGGGACAGTTCGAGAGACCCAGTACTTC.